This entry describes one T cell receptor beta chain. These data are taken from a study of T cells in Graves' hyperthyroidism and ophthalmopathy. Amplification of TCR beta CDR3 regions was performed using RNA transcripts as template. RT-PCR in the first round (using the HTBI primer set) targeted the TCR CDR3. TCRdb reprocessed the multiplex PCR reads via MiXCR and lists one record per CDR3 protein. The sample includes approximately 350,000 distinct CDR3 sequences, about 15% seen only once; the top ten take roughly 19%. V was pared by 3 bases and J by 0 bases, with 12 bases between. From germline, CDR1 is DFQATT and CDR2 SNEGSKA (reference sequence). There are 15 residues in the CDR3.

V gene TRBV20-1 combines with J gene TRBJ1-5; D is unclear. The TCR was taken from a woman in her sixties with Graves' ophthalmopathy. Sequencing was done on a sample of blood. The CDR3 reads CSASLGSYSNQPQHF. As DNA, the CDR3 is TGCAGTGCTAGCCTGGGAAGCTATAGCAATCAGCCCCAGCATTTT.